The 20 T cell receptor beta chains below all came from one sample that was sequenced in a study of shared clonotypes between healthy human individuals. Using immunoSEQ multiplex PCR, the repertoire was profiled, and TCRdb retains in-frame clones only, with some absent. Of 1,500,000 or so clones in the sample, roughly 96% are singletons; the top ten hold approximately 1%. Sequenced sample: naive CD4+ T cells sorted from blood. Subset indicated: CD45RA+ positively selected. Every receptor here comes from a man aged 25 to 40 in good health.

V is TRBV10-3 and J is TRBJ2-7; TRBD1 matches at 7 bases. Germline values: CDR1 ENHRY, CDR2 SYGVKD. CDR3 size: 13 residues. The V and J ends lost 4 bases and 3 bases, in that order; junction bases with no gene match: 3. The DNA for the CDR3 is TGTGCCATCAGTGGACAGGGAGTCTACGAGCAGTACTTC. Translated, it gives CAISGQGVYEQYF.

This sequence joins TRBV15 and TRBJ2-1; TRBD2 matches at 9 bases. The germline V gene has CDR1 LNHNV and CDR2 YYDKDF (reference sequence). The trim removed 3 bases at V and 2 bases at J, leaving 8 bases unmatched. The CDR3 runs 17 residues. The CDR3 region has the DNA TGTGCCACCAGCAGGGATCGGACTAGCGCAGCCTACAATGAGCAGTTCTTC. Translating gives CATSRDRTSAAYNEQFF. The whole variable domain, remainder taken from reference TRBV15 and TRBJ2-1, is DAMVIQNPRYQVTQFGKPVTLSCSQTLNHNVMYWYQQKSSQAPKLLFHYYDKDFNNEADTPDNFQSRRPNTSFCFLDIRSPGLGDTAMYLCATSRDRTSAAYNEQFFGPGTRLTVL.

V and J are TRBV4-2 and TRBJ2-3; no clear D gene. Germline-derived CDR1 and CDR2 are LGHNA and YNFKEQ. Trimming pared 5 bases from V and 5 bases from J, leaving 11 bases between. This CDR3 is built from 13 residues. The CDR3 sequence: CASSLPLGDTQYF. CDR3 sequence (DNA): TGTGCCAGCAGCTTGCCGTTAGGAGATACGCAGTATTTT.

The chain joins TRBV7-2 to TRBJ2-7; the match to TRBD2 covers 9 bases. The trim removed 1 base at V and 7 bases at J, leaving 11 bases unmatched. This CDR3 comprises 16 residues. The germline V gene encodes CDR1 SGHTA and CDR2 FQGNSA. In nucleotides, the CDR3 is TGTGCCAGCAGCTTAGGGAGAGCGGGAGGCCCCAGGGAGCAGTACTTC. Protein: CASSLGRAGGPREQYF.

CDR3 residues: CASRSGTAKETQYF. The CDR3 nucleotides read TGTGCCAGCAGGTCCGGGACGGCTAAAGAGACCCAGTACTTC. This sequence joins TRBV5-4 and TRBJ2-5; D might be TRBD1 or TRBD2, each matching 5 bases. The CDR3 extends over 14 amino acids. Germline CDR1 is SGHNT and CDR2 is YYREEE (reference sequence). Trimming removed 5 bases from V and 3 bases from J, with 14 bases in between. The complete variable domain, with remaining parts taken from reference TRBV5-4 and TRBJ2-5, reads ETGVTQSPTHLIKTRGQQVTLRCSSQSGHNTVSWYQQALGQGPQFIFQYYREEENGRGNFPPRFSGLQFPNYSSELNVNALELDDSALYLCASRSGTAKETQYFGPGTRLLVL.

The V and J genes are TRBV7-8 and TRBJ2-1, with 13 bases identical to TRBD2. The V gene end was trimmed by 0 bases and the J gene end by 6 bases; junction bases not matched to a gene: 8. Germline lookup yields CDR1 SGHVS and CDR2 FQNEAQ. This CDR3 contains 18 residues. The CDR3: CASSLALRLAGGVNEQFF. The CDR3 coding sequence is TGTGCCAGCAGCTTAGCGTTGCGACTAGCGGGAGGAGTCAATGAGCAGTTCTTC.

This clone has a handful of counts. This rearrangement joins TRBV28 to TRBJ1-1; D is ambiguous. The CDR3 totals 14 residues. V was pared by 3 bases and J by 6 bases, with 14 bases between. Germline CDR1 and CDR2: MDHEN and SYDVKM. CDR3 DNA: TGTGCCAGCAGTTTTTCGAGTGCAGTGTCTGAAGCTTTCTTT. As protein: CASSFSSAVSEAFF.

The chain combines TRBV4-3 with TRBJ2-5, with 10 bases fitting TRBD2. The CDR3 is 19 residues long. Per germline, CDR1 LGHNA and CDR2 YSLEER. Unmatched junction bases numbered 13, after V lost 1 base and J lost 2 bases. The CDR3 DNA sequence: TGCGCCAGCAGCCAAGGTGTCGGGCTAGCGGGAGATTGGCAAGAGACCCAGTACTTC. Protein: CASSQGVGLAGDWQETQYF.

This chain joins TRBV4-2 and TRBJ2-7; D gene ambiguous. The length of the CDR3 is 13 residues. With 1 base removed from V and 7 bases from J, the gap between germline ends came to 11 bases. Looked up from germline, CDR1 is LGHNA and CDR2 is YNFKEQ. CDR3 nucleotide sequence: TGTGCCAGCAGCCAAGGCGAACAGAGTGAGCAGTACTTC. This codes for CASSQGEQSEQYF.

V and J are TRBV30 and TRBJ2-7, with 10 bases lining up with TRBD2. CDR3 size: 11 residues. Unmatched junction bases numbered 0, after V lost 4 bases and J lost 6 bases. Germline CDR1 reads GTSNPN; CDR2 reads SVGIG (reference sequence). The CDR3 DNA reads TGTGCCTGGACTAGCGGGAGCGAGCAGTACTTC. As protein: CAWTSGSEQYF.

In its sample, this clone was seen once. V usage is TRBV2 and J usage is TRBJ1-5; 9 bases fit TRBD1. Germline CDR1 SNHLY, CDR2 FYNNEI. J was trimmed by 3 bases and V by 6 bases; bases with no gene match: 6. This CDR3 has 15 amino acids. CDR3 residues: CASRTDRGSNQPQHF. The CDR3 bases are TGTGCCAGCAGAACCGACAGGGGGTCCAATCAGCCCCAGCATTTT.

In regard to this clone: Other DNA sequences within the sample encode an identical CDR3. This rearrangement joins TRBV27 to TRBJ1-5, with unresolved D. The CDR3 runs to 13 residues. Trimming stripped 4 bases from V and 0 bases from J, with 4 bases between. Germline V gene data show CDR1 as MNHEY and CDR2 as SMNVEV (reference sequence). CDR3 sequence reads: CASSSYSNQPQHF. The CDR3 DNA is TGTGCCAGCAGTTCGTATAGCAATCAGCCCCAGCATTTT.

The rearrangement links TRBV27 to TRBJ2-6, with 10 bases fitting TRBD2. CDR3 length equals 18 residues. Germline CDR1 and CDR2: MNHEY and SMNVEV (reference sequence). V was pared by 6 bases and J by 7 bases, with 15 bases of the junction left unmatched. In DNA form, the CDR3 reads TGTGCCAGCAGAGTTGGACTAGCGGTCGCCTCGAAAGCCAACGTCCTGACTTTC. Encoded protein: CASRVGLAVASKANVLTF.

V usage is TRBV4-3 and J usage is TRBJ1-2; D is perhaps TRBD1 (6 bases). V was clipped by 4 bases and J by 2 bases, with 14 bases between them. Germline V lookup: CDR1 LGHNA, CDR2 YSLEER. The CDR3 totals 15 residues. CDR3: CASSLTFTGNYGYTF. The DNA for the CDR3 is TGCGCCAGCAGCCTGACATTTACAGGGAACTATGGCTACACCTTC.

V and J are TRBV5-1 and TRBJ2-3; 10 nucleotides line up with TRBD1. CDR3 length: 17 residues. Germline CDR1 SGHRS, CDR2 YFSETQ. V gave up 0 bases and J gave up 2 bases; unmatched junction bases: 6. DNA for the CDR3: TGCGCCAGCAGCTTGGAGCCGGGACAGGGGACCACAGATACGCAGTATTTT. Protein: CASSLEPGQGTTDTQYF.

On this clone: Other nucleotide sequences in the sample specify the same CDR3. The chain combines TRBV5-1 with TRBJ2-5; TRBD1 might be the D (6 bases). CDR1 is SGHRS, CDR2 YFSETQ, per germline. CDR3 length: 14 amino acids. V lost 0 bases, J lost 5 bases, and 11 bases lay in between. DNA for the CDR3: TGCGCCAGCAGCTTGGGGACAGTGCGCGAGACCCAGTACTTC. Encoded protein: CASSLGTVRETQYF.

The chain employs TRBV4-2 and TRBJ2-3; 8 nucleotides align to TRBD2. Trimming at V came to 8 bases and at J to 4 bases, leaving 11 bases not matched to a gene. The V gene's germline CDR1 is LGHNA and CDR2 YNFKEQ. This CDR3 has 15 residues. The CDR3 here is CASGPEAGVADTQYF. The DNA of the CDR3 is TGTGCCAGCGGACCCGAAGCGGGAGTGGCAGATACGCAGTATTTT.

This clone appeared a single time. This chain connects TRBV7-2 to TRBJ2-1; tentative D call: TRBD2 (5 bases). V lost 4 bases and J 6 bases, leaving 19 bases between the germline ends. Germline values: CDR1 SGHTA, CDR2 FQGNSA. This CDR3 comprises 16 residues. The CDR3 DNA sequence: TGTGCCAGCAGCTCTTCTTTGGGAAGACGGGGCAATGAGCAGTTCTTC. It specifies CASSSSLGRRGNEQFF.

The J gene is TRBJ2-7, the V gene TRBV20-1; D is uncertain. V was clipped by 2 bases and J by 6 bases, with 8 bases between them. Germline V gene sequence: CDR1 DFQATT, CDR2 SNEGSKA (reference sequence). The CDR3 is 11 amino acids. The chain's CDR3 is CSARSGSEQYF. In DNA form, the CDR3 reads TGCAGTGCTAGATCGGGTAGCGAGCAGTACTTC.

The chain recombines TRBV19 with TRBJ1-5, with 10 nucleotides matching TRBD1. CDR1 LNHDA and CDR2 SQIVND come from the germline V gene (reference sequence). V was pared by 6 bases and J by 3 bases, with 17 bases of the junction left unmatched. The CDR3 sequence is 19 residues long. The CDR3, as DNA: TGTGCCAGTAGGCGGGACAGGGGAGATGAGCCTCCAATCAATCAGCCCCAGCATTTT. It codes for CASRRDRGDEPPINQPQHF.